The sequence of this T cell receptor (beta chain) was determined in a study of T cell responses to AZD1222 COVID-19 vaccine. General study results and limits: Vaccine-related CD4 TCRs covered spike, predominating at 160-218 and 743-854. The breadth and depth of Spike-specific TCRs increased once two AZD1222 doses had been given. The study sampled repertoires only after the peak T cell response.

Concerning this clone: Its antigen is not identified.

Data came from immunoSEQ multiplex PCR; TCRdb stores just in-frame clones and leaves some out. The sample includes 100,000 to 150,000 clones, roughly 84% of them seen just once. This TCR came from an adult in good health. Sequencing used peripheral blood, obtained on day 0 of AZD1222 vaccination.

DNA for the CDR3: TGTGCCAGTAGACGATCGGGGGGCGAGTACGAGCAGTACTTC. Translated: CASRRSGGEYEQYF. This chain links TRBV19 with TRBJ2-7, with D tentatively TRBD2 (7 bases). Trimming removed 6 bases from V and 4 bases from J, with 16 bases in between. CDR3 size: 14 residues. The germline V gene encodes CDR1 LNHDA and CDR2 SQIVND (reference sequence).